The TCR beta chain described here comes from a study of cytomegalovirus exposure and HLA in healthy donors. CDR1 is SGHRS and CDR2 is YFSETQ in the germline V gene. CDR3 length: 17 residues. With V trimmed by 2 bases and J by 4 bases, 14 bases remained unmatched. Study results and caveats: Donors belonging to an Asian-associated ancestry cluster reportedly showed fewer N-insertions in productive TCRs than the approximately 670-donor mean, according to what a later analysis found. It was only CMV serostatus that was available as immune exposure information.

PCR used 60 Vbeta primers and 13 Jbeta primers. The method was immunoSEQ multiplex PCR; TCRdb's version includes in-frame clones alone and lacks a portion of them. The profile covers under 200,000 clones, with 65% to 80% appearing a single time and 0.65% to 0.75% taken by the ten largest. Note on this clone: What it recognizes is unknown.

The sequencing sample was made of PBMCs. The receptor was isolated from a woman aged 35 to 49 in good health and CMV-seronegative. The rearrangement joins TRBV5-1 to TRBJ1-2, with 7 bases matching TRBD1. CDR3 DNA: TGCGCCAGCAGCTTCGAGGGCAGGGGGTTGAAGCGCTATGGCTACACCTTC. It translates to CASSFEGRGLKRYGYTF. Complete variable domain (other parts from reference TRBV5-1 and TRBJ1-2): KAGVTQTPRYLIKTRGQQVTLSCSPISGHRSVSWYQQTPGQGLQFLFEYFSETQRNKGNFPGRFSGRQFSNSRSEMNVSTLELGDSALYLCASSFEGRGLKRYGYTFGSGTRLTVV.